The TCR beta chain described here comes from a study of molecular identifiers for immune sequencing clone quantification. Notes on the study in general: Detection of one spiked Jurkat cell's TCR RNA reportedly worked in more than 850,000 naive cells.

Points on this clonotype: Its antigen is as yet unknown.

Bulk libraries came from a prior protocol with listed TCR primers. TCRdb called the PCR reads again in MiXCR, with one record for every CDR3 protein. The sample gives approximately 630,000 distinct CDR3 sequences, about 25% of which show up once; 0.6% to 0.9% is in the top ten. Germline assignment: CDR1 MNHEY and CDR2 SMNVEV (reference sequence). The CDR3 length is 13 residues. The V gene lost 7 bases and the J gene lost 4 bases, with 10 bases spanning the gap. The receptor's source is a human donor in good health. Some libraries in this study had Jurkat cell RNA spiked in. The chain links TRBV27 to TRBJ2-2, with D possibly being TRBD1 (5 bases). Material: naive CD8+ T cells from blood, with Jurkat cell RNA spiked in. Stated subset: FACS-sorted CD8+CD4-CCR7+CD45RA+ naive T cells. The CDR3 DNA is TGTGCCAGCACTACAGGTCGCACCGGGGAGCTGTTTTTT. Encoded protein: CASTTGRTGELFF.